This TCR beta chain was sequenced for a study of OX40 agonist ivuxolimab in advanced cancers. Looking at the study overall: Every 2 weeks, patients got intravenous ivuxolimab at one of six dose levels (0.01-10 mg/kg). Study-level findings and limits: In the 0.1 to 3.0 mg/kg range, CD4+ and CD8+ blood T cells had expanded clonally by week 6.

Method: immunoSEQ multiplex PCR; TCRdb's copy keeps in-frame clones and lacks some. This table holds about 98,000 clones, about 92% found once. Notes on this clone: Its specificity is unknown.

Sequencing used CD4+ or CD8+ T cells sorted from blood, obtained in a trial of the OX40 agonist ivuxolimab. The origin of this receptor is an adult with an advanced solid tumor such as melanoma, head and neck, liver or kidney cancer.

CDR3 in amino acids: CASSPTLLGDGYTF. CDR3 coding DNA: TGTGCCAGCAGCCCGACATTGCTCGGGGATGGCTACACCTTC. The genes are TRBV5-8 and TRBJ1-2; D not resolved. Between the trimmed V and J ends, which lost 4 bases and 6 bases, there was a span of 16 bases. The CDR3 totals 14 residues. Germline V gene sequence: CDR1 SGHTS, CDR2 YDEGEE. Based on the CDR3 plus reference TRBV5-8 and TRBJ1-2, the full variable domain is EAGVTQSPTHLIKTRGQQATLRCSPISGHTSVYWYQQALGLGLQFLLWYDEGEERNRGNFPPRFSGRQFPNYSSELNVNALELEDSALYLCASSPTLLGDGYTFGSGTRLTVV.